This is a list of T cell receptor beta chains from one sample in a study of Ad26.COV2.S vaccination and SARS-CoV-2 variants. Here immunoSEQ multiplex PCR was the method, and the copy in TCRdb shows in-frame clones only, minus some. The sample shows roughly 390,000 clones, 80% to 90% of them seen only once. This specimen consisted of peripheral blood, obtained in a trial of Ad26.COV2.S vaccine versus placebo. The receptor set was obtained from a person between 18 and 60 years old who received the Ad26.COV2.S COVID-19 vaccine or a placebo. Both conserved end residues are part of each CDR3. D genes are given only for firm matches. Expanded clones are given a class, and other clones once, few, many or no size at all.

TGTGCCAGCAGCAAACAGGGCCTGGACTATGGCTACACCTTC CASSKQGLDYGYTF TRBV5-4 NA TRBJ1-2 NA
TGTGCCAGCAGTCTAGCGGGGGCCGTCTACGAGCAGTACTTC CASSLAGAVYEQYF TRBV6-2/TRBV6-3 NA TRBJ2-7 TRBD2
TGTGCCAGCAGCTTGGGTTCAGGGGCGGGTGAGACCCAGTACTTC CASSLGSGAGETQYF TRBV5-4 NA TRBJ2-5 NA
TGTGCCAGCAGCCAAGATCGCGGGGTTGCAGCTTTCTTT CASSQDRGVAAFF TRBV3-1/TRBV3-2 NA TRBJ1-1 NA
TGTGCCAGCAGCCAGGGGACAGCAACCTACGAGCAGTACTTC CASSQGTATYEQYF TRBV3-1/TRBV3-2 NA TRBJ2-7 TRBD1
TGTGCCAGCAGTGATAGAACCAGGAACACTGAAGCTTTCTTT CASSDRTRNTEAFF TRBV2 once TRBJ1-1 NA
TGTGCCAGCGCCCCCCAGGACGGTTATGGCTACACCTTC CASAPQDGYGYTF TRBV27 NA TRBJ1-2 NA
TGTGCCAGCAGTGACCGGGGTGGCGACACTGAAGCTTTCTTT CASSDRGGDTEAFF TRBV2 NA TRBJ1-1 NA
TGTGCCAGCAAGAGCGCTAGCGGATTCTACGAGCAGTACTTC CASKSASGFYEQYF TRBV28 few TRBJ2-7 TRBD2
TGTGCCAGCAGCTCGCCCAGAGCTAACTATGGCTACACCTTC CASSSPRANYGYTF TRBV7-2 NA TRBJ1-2 NA
TGTGCCAGCAGTTACGCCTCCGGGAGTCATCAGCCCCAGCATTTT CASSYASGSHQPQHF TRBV6-2/TRBV6-3 NA TRBJ1-5 NA
TGTGCCATCAAAGCCGGGACAGGGAACACCGGGGAGCTGTTTTTT CAIKAGTGNTGELFF TRBV10-3 NA TRBJ2-2 TRBD1
TGTGCCAGCGGGGGGCCCGAGCAGTACTTC CASGGPEQYF TRBV6-5 NA TRBJ2-7 NA
TGTGCCTGGAGTGTAACCCTGAACACTGAAGCTTTCTTT CAWSVTLNTEAFF TRBV30 NA TRBJ1-1 NA
TGTGCCAGCAGCCAACAAAATGATGGTACTTCACCCCTCCACTTT CASSQQNDGTSPLHF TRBV3-1/TRBV3-2 NA TRBJ1-6 NA
TGTGCCAGCAGTTTTGATAGCGGGGGGGCCTTGGCCGGGGAGCTGTTTTTT CASSFDSGGALAGELFF TRBV27 NA TRBJ2-2 TRBD2
TGTGCCAGCAGCCAAACCGGGACGGCCCGTTTTAACTATGGCTACACCTTC CASSQTGTARFNYGYTF TRBV3-1/TRBV3-2 NA TRBJ1-2 NA
TGTGCCAGCAGTTTATTGGGGGATGGGGATCAGCCCCAGCATTTT CASSLLGDGDQPQHF TRBV27 NA TRBJ1-5 NA
TGTGCCAGCAGCTTCCGGGACACTCGAGCTAACTATGGCTACACCTTC CASSFRDTRANYGYTF TRBV5-8 NA TRBJ1-2 NA
TGCGCCAGCAGCATAGGCTACACCTTC CASSIGYTF TRBV5-1 NA TRBJ1-2 NA